The next 29 T cell receptor beta chains were all read from a single sample in a study of blood T cell repertoires in COVID-19. Generated by immunoSEQ multiplex PCR, the TCRdb table keeps only in-frame clones and is missing some. The table shows about 300,000 clones, with 90% to 95% occurring only once. The sequenced sample was peripheral blood. All receptors derive from a woman younger than 45 with COVID-19, enrolled during active disease.

The chain has TRBV27 and TRBJ2-1; 8 nucleotides agree with TRBD2. V shed 0 bases, J shed 13 bases, and the junction held 5 bases outside the gene matches. CDR1 is MNHEY, CDR2 SMNVEV, per germline (reference sequence). CDR3 length: 13 residues. The CDR3 is CASSLSGGTSQFF. CDR3 nucleotide sequence: TGTGCCAGCAGTTTATCGGGAGGGACTAGTCAGTTCTTC.

This clone was found once. V usage is TRBV30 and J usage is TRBJ1-5, with D unclear. V lost 0 bases, J lost 0 bases, and 9 bases lay in between. The CDR3 has 15 amino acids. Germline values: CDR1 GTSNPN, CDR2 SVGIG (reference sequence). The CDR3 region is CAWSVRGNSNQPQHF. CDR3 bases: TGTGCCTGGAGTGTACGAGGTAATAGCAATCAGCCCCAGCATTTT.

V and J are TRBV28 and TRBJ1-6, with a weak D call TRBD1 (6 bases). V was pared by 4 bases and J by 5 bases, with 12 bases between. Germline V CDR1 and CDR2: MDHEN, SYDVKM. This CDR3 has 15 residues. The CDR3 spells CASSWQGSDNSPLHF. The CDR3 DNA follows: TGTGCCAGCAGTTGGCAGGGGAGCGATAATTCACCCCTCCACTTT.

The genes are TRBV19 and TRBJ1-5, with D possibly TRBD1 on 6 matching bases. The V and J ends lost 3 bases and 1 base respectively, with 10 bases between them. Germline-derived CDR1 and CDR2 are LNHDA and SQIVND (reference sequence). The length of the CDR3 is 15 residues. CDR3 sequence (DNA): TGTGCCAGTAGTATCAGGGGCGAGAGCAATCAGCCCCAGCATTTT. Its translation: CASSIRGESNQPQHF.

The chain joins TRBV28 to TRBJ1-2; D might be TRBD1 (5 bases). The V gene lost 7 bases and the J gene lost 5 bases, with 14 bases spanning the gap. The CDR3 totals 13 residues. CDR1 and CDR2 from the germline V gene are MDHEN and SYDVKM. The CDR3 sequence: CASTSGRAYGYTF. Written as DNA, the CDR3 is TGTGCCAGCACTTCCGGCAGGGCTTATGGCTACACCTTC.

This clone was detected once. The chain has TRBV24-1 and TRBJ1-3; D possibly corresponds to TRBD1 (6 bases). Deletions cut 3 bases from V and 2 bases from J, with 10 bases between. There are 15 residues in the CDR3. Germline V gives CDR1 KGHDR, CDR2 SFDVKD. CDR3 nucleotide sequence: TGTGCCACCAGTGATCTACAGGGAACTGGAAACACCATATATTTT. This codes for CATSDLQGTGNTIYF.

The chain is built from TRBV3-1 (or the pseudogene TRBV3-2) and TRBJ2-7, with TRBD2 matching over 9 bases. This CDR3 is built from 14 residues. Germline V CDR1 and CDR2: LGHDT, YNNKEL (reference sequence). V shed 3 bases and J 4 bases; nucleotides not matched to a gene: 4. CDR3 region: CASSQIAGVYEQYF. The CDR3 DNA reads TGTGCCAGCAGCCAGATAGCGGGAGTGTACGAGCAGTACTTC.

The V call is TRBV28, the J call TRBJ1-1; D gene unclear. V shed 1 base and J shed 4 bases, with 13 bases lying between them. Germline values: CDR1 MDHEN, CDR2 SYDVKM. CDR3 length: 15 amino acids. CDR3: CASSLSSFRGTEAFF. The CDR3 region has the DNA TGTGCCAGCAGTTTATCGTCCTTTCGGGGCACTGAAGCTTTCTTT.

The chain is built from TRBV3-1 (or the pseudogene TRBV3-2) and TRBJ2-3; 7 bases fit TRBD2. With V trimmed by 6 bases and J by 4 bases, 10 bases remained unmatched. The germline CDR1 and CDR2 sequences are LGHDT and YNNKEL (reference sequence). This CDR3 has 15 residues. The CDR3 DNA reads TGTGCCAGCAGTCGATCGGGACTAACGGCAGATACGCAGTATTTT. Amino acids: CASSRSGLTADTQYF.

This clone has more than one count but fewer than ten. The V call is TRBV29-1, the J call TRBJ1-2, with D possibly matching TRBD1 (5 bases). The CDR3 is made up of 12 amino acids. The germline V gene has CDR1 SQVTM and CDR2 ANQGSEA. Trimming stripped 8 bases from V and 4 bases from J, with 14 bases between. DNA for the CDR3: TGCAGCATGTCTAGCGGGGGCTATGGCTACACCTTC. As protein: CSMSSGGYGYTF.

This sequence joins TRBV19 and TRBJ1-2, with D maybe TRBD1 (6 bases). CDR3 length: 13 amino acids. The ends were cut back, 1 base at V and 7 bases at J, with 10 bases in the middle. Germline CDR1 LNHDA, CDR2 SQIVND (reference sequence). This CDR3 reads CASSIVAGAGYTF. The DNA of the CDR3 is TGTGCCAGTAGTATAGTGGCAGGGGCTGGCTACACCTTC.

The chain uses TRBV12-5 and TRBJ1-2, with unresolved D. Per germline, CDR1 LGHNT and CDR2 FRNRAP. This CDR3 is 13 amino acids long. V was pared by 0 bases and J by 2 bases, with 4 bases between. The CDR3 sequence: CASGLVENYGYTF. CDR3 bases: TGTGCTAGTGGTTTGGTCGAGAACTATGGCTACACCTTC.

The chain joins TRBV19 to TRBJ1-3; D is undetermined. Trimming stripped 3 bases from V and 2 bases from J, with 14 bases between. In germline, CDR1 is LNHDA, CDR2 SQIVND (reference sequence). This CDR3 is 16 amino acids long. The CDR3 loop is CASSIPVTSAGNTIYF. In DNA form, the CDR3 reads TGTGCCAGTAGTATCCCAGTGACTTCGGCTGGAAACACCATATATTTT.

The chain has TRBV10-2 and TRBJ2-2, with 8 nucleotides matching TRBD1. Trimming at V came to 6 bases and at J to 5 bases, leaving 2 bases not matched to a gene. CDR3 length: 13 amino acids. CDR1 and CDR2 (germline): WSHSY, SAAADI. CDR3 amino acids: CASRDRETGELFF. CDR3 bases: TGCGCCAGCAGGGACAGGGAGACCGGGGAGCTGTTTTTT.

This chain links TRBV19 with TRBJ2-7; D unclear. The CDR3 loop spans 13 amino acids. Germline-derived CDR1 and CDR2 are LNHDA and SQIVND (reference sequence). V was shortened by 1 base and J by 4 bases, with 8 bases between the two germline ends. The CDR3 nucleotides are TGTGCCAGTAGTATAGCAATCCGGTACGAGCAGTACTTC. Amino acid sequence: CASSIAIRYEQYF.

The V and J genes are TRBV6-6 and TRBJ1-2, with D perhaps matching TRBD1 (5 bases). Trimming took 6 bases from V and 5 from J, leaving 13 bases between them. Germline V CDR1 and CDR2: MNHNY, SVGAGI (reference sequence). The CDR3 length is 13 residues. The CDR3 reads CASRSQAIYGYTF. The CDR3 bases are TGTGCCAGCAGGTCACAGGCGATTTATGGCTACACCTTC.

The CDR3 is CAISDGDNRRYEQYF. The CDR3 nucleotides are TGTGCCATCAGTGACGGGGACAACCGGCGGTACGAGCAGTACTTC. The chain has TRBV10-3 and TRBJ2-7; weak D call: TRBD1 (6 bases). The CDR3 covers 15 residues. CDR1 is ENHRY and CDR2 is SYGVKD in the germline V gene. The germline V and J ends were trimmed by 3 bases and 4 bases, with 16 bases remaining between them.

This sequence joins TRBV3-1 (or the pseudogene TRBV3-2) and TRBJ1-1; tentative D call: TRBD1 (5 bases). The CDR3 totals 15 residues. The V gene lost 2 bases and the J gene lost 4 bases, with 14 bases spanning the gap. CDR1 is LGHDT, CDR2 YNNKEL, per germline (reference sequence). DNA of the CDR3: TGTGCCAGCAGCCAATTGTCCAGGGAGGGCACTGAAGCTTTCTTT. Its protein product is CASSQLSREGTEAFF.

This rearrangement joins TRBV28 to TRBJ2-1; TRBD1 aligns across 10 bases. The CDR3 covers 16 residues. CDR1 is MDHEN, CDR2 SYDVKM, per germline. J was trimmed by 10 bases and V by 7 bases; bases with no gene match: 16. CDR3 sequence (DNA): TGTGCCAGCAACCTACGGGGGGACAGGGGACCCTTGGAGCAGTTCTTC. It is translated as CASNLRGDRGPLEQFF.

The rearrangement joins TRBV19 to TRBJ2-1; the D gene is possibly TRBD1 (6 bases). This CDR3 has 11 residues. The germline CDR1 and CDR2 sequences are LNHDA and SQIVND (reference sequence). Trimming removed 7 bases from V and 7 bases from J, with 8 bases in between. The CDR3 DNA sequence: TGTGCCAGTAACACAGGGAATGAGCAGTTCTTC. This translates into CASNTGNEQFF.

This chain connects TRBV14 to TRBJ1-1; D is undetermined. This CDR3 has 17 residues. The V gene lost 1 base and the J gene lost 3 bases, with 18 bases spanning the gap. The germline V gene encodes CDR1 SGHDN and CDR2 FVKESK. In DNA form, the CDR3 reads TGTGCCAGCAGCCAAGGGGCAGGTCTCATGTGGGACACTGAAGCTTTCTTT. Its translation is CASSQGAGLMWDTEAFF.

This clone was observed many times. J is TRBJ1-1 and V is TRBV29-1; 11 bases map to TRBD1. The CDR3 runs to 15 residues. Germline CDR1 and CDR2: SQVTM and ANQGSEA. V lost 5 bases, J lost 4 bases, and 9 bases stayed unmatched. The CDR3 bases are TGCAGCGTTACAACCGGGACAGGGGGGAGCACTGAAGCTTTCTTT. This translates into CSVTTGTGGSTEAFF.

The chain carries TRBV9 and TRBJ2-1; 9 bases align to TRBD2. Germline lookup yields CDR1 SGDLS and CDR2 YYNGEE. The length of the CDR3 is 16 residues. V was pared by 0 bases and J by 2 bases, with 3 bases of the junction left unmatched. CDR3 sequence: CASSVGASGTYNEQFF. CDR3 nucleotides: TGTGCCAGCAGCGTAGGGGCTAGCGGGACCTACAATGAGCAGTTCTTC.

The V and J genes are TRBV9 and TRBJ1-4; TRBD1 matches at 10 bases. From germline, CDR1 is SGDLS and CDR2 YYNGEE. J gave up 8 bases and V 0 bases, and 4 bases lay outside the gene matches. CDR3 length: 15 amino acids. CDR3: CASSVEDRGDEKLFF. In DNA, the CDR3 is TGTGCCAGCAGCGTAGAGGACAGGGGGGACGAAAAACTGTTTTTT.

This clone occurred once. The genes are TRBV7-2 and TRBJ1-1; 7 bases map to TRBD1. CDR1 SGHTA and CDR2 FQGNSA come from the germline V gene. The CDR3 totals 16 residues. V was pared by 3 bases and J by 1 base, with 8 bases of the junction left unmatched. CDR3 sequence reads: CASSFEPGQSNTEAFF. CDR3 nucleotide sequence: TGTGCCAGCAGCTTTGAACCGGGACAGTCGAACACTGAAGCTTTCTTT. Based on the CDR3 plus reference TRBV7-2 and TRBJ1-1, the full variable domain is GAGVSQSPSNKVTEKGKDVELRCDPISGHTALYWYRQSLGQGLEFLIYFQGNSAPDKSGLPSDRFSAERTGGSVSTLTIQRTQQEDSAVYLCASSFEPGQSNTEAFFGQGTRLTVV.

A single count supports this clone. The chain links TRBV18 to TRBJ1-2, with 9 bases identical to TRBD1. The CDR3 totals 14 residues. Trimming took 5 bases from V and 3 from J; bases not matched to a gene: 4. Germline V gene sequence: CDR1 KGHSH, CDR2 LQKENI. The CDR3 spells CASSYRTGDYGYTF. CDR3 DNA: TGTGCCAGCTCATACAGGACAGGGGACTATGGCTACACCTTC.

The V call is TRBV19, the J call TRBJ1-3; D ambiguous. The ends were cut back, 6 bases at V and 0 bases at J, with 12 bases in the middle. This CDR3 comprises 15 residues. Germline V gene sequence: CDR1 LNHDA, CDR2 SQIVND (reference sequence). In DNA, the CDR3 is TGTGCCAGTAGGAGGGAGAGGTTCTCTGGAAACACCATATATTTT. This encodes CASRRERFSGNTIYF.

This chain links TRBV11-3 with TRBJ2-1; TRBD2 matches 7 bases. Per germline, CDR1 SGHNT and CDR2 YENEEA. The V and J ends lost 4 bases and 7 bases, in that order; junction bases with no gene match: 7. This CDR3 contains 14 residues. CDR3 nucleotides: TGTGCCAGCAGCTCGGGAGGACTTGATAATGAGCAGTTCTTC. Its protein is CASSSGGLDNEQFF.

The V call is TRBV12-3 or TRBV12-4, the J call TRBJ2-1; 7 bases are a match to TRBD2. The CDR3 is made up of 13 amino acids. Germline trimming cut 3 bases from V and 8 bases from J; bases unmatched to any gene: 4. The CDR3 reads CASSLGGGDEQFF. CDR3 sequence (DNA): TGTGCCAGCAGTTTGGGGGGGGGTGATGAGCAGTTCTTC.